These 4 T cell receptor beta chains share one sample of origin, sequenced in a study of T cell responses to AZD1222 COVID-19 vaccine. Sequencing used immunoSEQ multiplex PCR; TCRdb keeps in-frame clones, though not all of them. The data hold tens of thousands of clones, with over 75% observed a single time. The sample here was peripheral blood, taken 28 days after the second AZD1222 dose. These receptors came from an adult who received the AZD1222 COVID-19 vaccine.

About this clone itself: The same CDR3 is also encoded by other DNA sequences in this sample. This chain links TRBV7-2 with TRBJ1-4; 9 bases match TRBD1. Losses at the gene ends were 5 bases for V and 4 bases for J; bases not matched to a gene: 5. The CDR3 runs 15 residues. The germline V gene encodes CDR1 SGHTA and CDR2 FQGNSA. The CDR3 sequence: CASSLGDRDNEKLFF. The CDR3 coding sequence is TGTGCCAGCAGCCTCGGGGACAGGGATAATGAAAAACTGTTTTTT.

The chain uses TRBV6-5 and TRBJ2-2; the match to TRBD2 covers 10 bases. The CDR3 is 15 amino acids. The germline V gene has CDR1 MNHEY and CDR2 SVGAGI. CDR3 in DNA: TGTGAAAAGAAGCGGGAGGGCCGGGTCACCGGGGAGCTGTTTTTT. As protein: CEKKREGRVTGELFF.

Only one count was recorded for this clone. V and J are TRBV18 and TRBJ1-5, with D maybe TRBD1 (5 bases). The CDR3 totals 16 residues. Germline CDR1 and CDR2: KGHSH and LQKENI. Trimming took off 3 bases at V and 5 bases at J, with 17 bases between the two ends. The CDR3 DNA sequence: TGTGCCAGCTCACCGAATGCGGGGGGAAGAGATCAGCCCCAGCATTTT. Amino acid sequence: CASSPNAGGRDQPQHF.

The sample holds a few counts of this clone. This sequence joins TRBV28 and TRBJ1-2; D is ambiguous. The CDR3 extends over 16 amino acids. V lost 4 bases and J lost 4, with 19 bases in between. Germline lookup yields CDR1 MDHEN and CDR2 SYDVKM. The CDR3 bases are TGTGCCAGCAGTTCCAGCGATGGGATAGATTCCTATGGCTACACCTTC. This translates into CASSSSDGIDSYGYTF.